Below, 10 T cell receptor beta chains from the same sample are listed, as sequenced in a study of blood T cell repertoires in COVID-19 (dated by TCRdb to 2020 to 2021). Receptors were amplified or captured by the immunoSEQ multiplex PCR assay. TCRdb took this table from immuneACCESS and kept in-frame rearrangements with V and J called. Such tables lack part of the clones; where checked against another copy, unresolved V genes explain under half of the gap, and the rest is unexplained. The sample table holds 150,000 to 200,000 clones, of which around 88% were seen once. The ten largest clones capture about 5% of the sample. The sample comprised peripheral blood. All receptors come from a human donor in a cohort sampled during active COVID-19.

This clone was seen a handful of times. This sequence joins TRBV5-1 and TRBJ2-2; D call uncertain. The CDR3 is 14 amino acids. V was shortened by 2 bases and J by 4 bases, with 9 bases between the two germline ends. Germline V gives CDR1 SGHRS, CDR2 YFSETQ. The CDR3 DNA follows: TGCGCCAGCAGCTTACAATCGGGCACCGGGGAGCTGTTTTTT. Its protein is CASSLQSGTGELFF.

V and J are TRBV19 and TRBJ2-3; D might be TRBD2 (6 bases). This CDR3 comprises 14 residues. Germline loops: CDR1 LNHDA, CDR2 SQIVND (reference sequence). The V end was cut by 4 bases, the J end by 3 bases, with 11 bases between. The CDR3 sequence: CASSTGGSTDTQYF. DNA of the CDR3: TGTGCCAGTAGTACTGGGGGGAGTACAGATACGCAGTATTTT.

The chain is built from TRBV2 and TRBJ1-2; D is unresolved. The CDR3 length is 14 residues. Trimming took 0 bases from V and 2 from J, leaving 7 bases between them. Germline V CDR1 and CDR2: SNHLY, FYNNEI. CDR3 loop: CASSEAQINYGYTF. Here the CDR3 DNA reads TGTGCCAGCAGTGAAGCGCAGATCAACTATGGCTACACCTTC.

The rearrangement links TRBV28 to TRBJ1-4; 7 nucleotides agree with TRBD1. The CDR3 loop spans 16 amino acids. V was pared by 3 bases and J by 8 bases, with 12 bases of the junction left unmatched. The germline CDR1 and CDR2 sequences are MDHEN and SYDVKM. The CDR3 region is CASSLSQTGRREKLFF. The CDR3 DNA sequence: TGTGCCAGCAGTTTGAGCCAGACAGGGAGGAGGGAAAAACTGTTTTTT. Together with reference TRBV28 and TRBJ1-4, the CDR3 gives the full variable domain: DVKVTQSSRYLVKRTGEKVFLECVQDMDHENMFWYRQDPGLGLRLIYFSYDVKMKEKGDIPEGYSVSREKKERFSLILESASTNQTSMYLCASSLSQTGRREKLFFGSGTQLSVL.

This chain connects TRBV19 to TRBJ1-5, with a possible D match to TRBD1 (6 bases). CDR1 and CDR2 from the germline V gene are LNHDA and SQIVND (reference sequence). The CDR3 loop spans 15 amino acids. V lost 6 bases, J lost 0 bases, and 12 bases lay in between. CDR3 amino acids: CASSPGQSSNQPQHF. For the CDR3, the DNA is TGTGCCAGTAGCCCTGGACAGTCTAGCAATCAGCCCCAGCATTTT.

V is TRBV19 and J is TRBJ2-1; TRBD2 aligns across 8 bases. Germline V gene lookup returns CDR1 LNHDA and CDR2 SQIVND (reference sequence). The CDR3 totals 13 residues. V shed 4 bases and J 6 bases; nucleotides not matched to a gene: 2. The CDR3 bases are TGTGCCAGTAGTACGGGGACTAGCAATGAGCAGTTCTTC. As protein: CASSTGTSNEQFF.

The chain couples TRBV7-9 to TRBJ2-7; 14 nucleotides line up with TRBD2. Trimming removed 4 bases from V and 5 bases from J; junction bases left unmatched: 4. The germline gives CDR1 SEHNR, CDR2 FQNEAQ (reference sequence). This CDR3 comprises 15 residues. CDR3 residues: CASSSGLAGDHEQYF. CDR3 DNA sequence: TGTGCCAGCAGCTCGGGACTAGCGGGAGACCACGAGCAGTACTTC.

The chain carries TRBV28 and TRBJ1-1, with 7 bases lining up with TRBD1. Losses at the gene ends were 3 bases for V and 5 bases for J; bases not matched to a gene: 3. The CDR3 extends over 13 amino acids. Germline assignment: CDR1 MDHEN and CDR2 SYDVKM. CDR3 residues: CASSFARGTEAFF. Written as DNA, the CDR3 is TGTGCCAGCAGTTTTGCCAGGGGGACTGAAGCTTTCTTT.

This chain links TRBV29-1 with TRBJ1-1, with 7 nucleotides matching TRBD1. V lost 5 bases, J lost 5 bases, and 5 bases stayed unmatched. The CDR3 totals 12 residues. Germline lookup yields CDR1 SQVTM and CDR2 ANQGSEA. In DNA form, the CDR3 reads TGCAGCGTTCCGACAGGGTATACTGAAGCTTTCTTT. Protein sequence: CSVPTGYTEAFF.

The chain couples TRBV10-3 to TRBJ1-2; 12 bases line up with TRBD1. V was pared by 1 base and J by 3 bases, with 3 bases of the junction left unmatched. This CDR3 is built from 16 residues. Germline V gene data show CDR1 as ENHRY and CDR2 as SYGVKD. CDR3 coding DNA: TGTGCCATCAGTGAGTTCGGGACAGGGGGCGACTATGGCTACACCTTC. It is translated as CAISEFGTGGDYGYTF.